These T cell receptor beta chains were read from a single sample in a study of regulatory T cells in long-lasting Graves disease. MiXCR, run by TCRdb on the multiplex PCR reads, gives a single entry per CDR3 protein. The table records about 310,000 distinct CDR3 sequences, around 21% of them present only once. This material consisted of peripheral blood mononuclear cells (PBMCs), taken when the disease was refractory, from a patient treated with antithyroid drugs. The source of these receptors is a female donor with Graves disease. Both conserved end residues are part of each CDR3.

>TRBV30|TRBJ1-1
CAWSSAKNTEAFF
>TRBV7-9|TRBJ1-1
CASSWGASSEAFF
>TRBV6-1|TRBJ2-7
CASSEGLGQEIYEQYF
>TRBV19|TRBJ2-1
CASSVGLARFYNEQFF
>TRBV28|TRBJ2-5
CASSPNTGGAETQYF
>TRBV9|TRBJ1-3
CASSVGGGSGNTIYF
>TRBV29-1|TRBJ1-3
CSVEGFSGNTIYF
>TRBV10-3|TRBJ1-1
CAISPLEQGNTEAFF
>TRBV7-2|TRBJ2-1
CASSFRGGSYNEQFF
>TRBV5-1|TRBJ1-5
CASSSGTGDYQPQHF
>TRBV4-1|TRBJ2-7
CASSQQGGGSQYF
>TRBV6-2/TRBV6-3|TRBJ1-2
CASSEAVYGYTF
>TRBV7-2|TRBJ1-1
CASSPLRNTEAFF
>TRBV7-7|TRBJ1-4
CASSLPRLDRAEKLFF
>TRBV18|TRBJ1-2
CASSPRLQATQANYGYTF
>TRBV6-5|TRBJ2-5
CASSSMDGTTETQYF
>TRBV7-2|TRBJ2-4
CASSASPGLASIQYF
>TRBV28|TRBJ2-3
CASSSLAGFTDTQYF
>TRBV4-3|TRBJ2-7
CASSQDRGQRYEQYF
>TRBV28|TRBJ1-5
CASSSWAGGGQPQHF
>TRBV2|TRBJ1-2
CASSERSFDYGYTF
>TRBV28|TRBJ2-7
CASSRASGTYEQYF
>TRBV27|TRBJ1-1
CASSLDKNTEAFF
>TRBV2|TRBJ1-1
CASSKRGQANTEAFF
>TRBV28|TRBJ2-7
CATRLAGGPYEQYF
>TRBV7-2|TRBJ2-3
CASSLGLAGGTDTQYF
>TRBV19|TRBJ1-5
CASSISSEGAGPGNQPQHF
>TRBV7-2|TRBJ1-1
CASSLIQGNTEAFF
>TRBV18|TRBJ2-1
CASSPSLTGEQFF
>TRBV9|TRBJ2-4
CASSVGLAETENIQYF
>TRBV28|TRBJ2-5
CASSDHLQETQYF
>TRBV14|TRBJ1-1
CASSRGRLNTEAFF
>TRBV6-1|TRBJ2-2
CASSPDRNTGELFF
>TRBV13|TRBJ1-2
CASSLGTGRDIYGYTF
>TRBV20-1|TRBJ2-7
CSARERTGPDYEQYF
>TRBV5-1|TRBJ1-3
CASSLDGPYSGNTICF
>TRBV27|TRBJ2-7
CASSLRAGRPYEQYF
>TRBV20-1|TRBJ1-2
CSLDVGYTF
>TRBV28|TRBJ1-3
CASSGRSSGNTIYF
>TRBV6-5|TRBJ1-6
CASSYPSRRDDSPLHF
>TRBV6-5|TRBJ1-4
CASSYRLPPNEKLFF
>TRBV6-2/TRBV6-3|TRBJ1-1
CASSYDRGTEAFF
>TRBV6-1|TRBJ2-6
CASRPRDRSYSGANVLTF
>TRBV19|TRBJ2-2
CATTGASNGELFF
>TRBV7-2|TRBJ2-7
CASSLGASVRLYEQYF
>TRBV5-1|TRBJ1-4
CASSTGQGASLEKLFF
>TRBV9|TRBJ2-1
CASSGQYNEQFF
>TRBV18|TRBJ2-5
CASSLSSGKETQYF
>TRBV29-1|TRBJ2-5
CSVVLSGMETQYF
>TRBV27|TRBJ2-7
CASSLVTGASYEQYF
>TRBV6-5|TRBJ1-6
CASSYRGANSPLHF
>TRBV18|TRBJ2-5
CASSPPAGGRETQYF
>TRBV7-2|TRBJ2-7
CASSFQFLPGTRDLYEQYF
>TRBV20-1|TRBJ1-6
CSARDHRQGHSYNSPLHF
>TRBV12-3/TRBV12-4|TRBJ1-1
CASSLWGNTEAFF
>TRBV29-1|TRBJ1-1
CSVAGALTDTEAFF
>TRBV6-1|TRBJ1-2
CASSESGGRFNYGYTF